These 26 T cell receptor beta chains share one sample of origin, sequenced in a study of CD8+ T cells in alopecia areata. RNA was extracted and reverse transcribed into cDNA as the sequencing template. Assay: immunoSEQ multiplex PCR; the TCRdb copy retains only in-frame clones and omits some. The table includes under 250,000 clones, 57% detected once. The sample here was CD4+ T cells sorted from blood, taken at week 0. The origin of the receptors is a human donor with alopecia areata.

The chain carries TRBV2 and TRBJ1-5, with 7 bases that match TRBD1. The germline CDR1 and CDR2 sequences are SNHLY and FYNNEI. The V segment lost 4 bases and the J segment 6 bases; nucleotides outside the gene matches: 9. The CDR3 spans 15 residues. The DNA for the CDR3 is TGTGCCAGCAGTGTCACAGGGGATGGTGGTCAGCCCCAGCATTTT. This translates into CASSVTGDGGQPQHF. The full variable domain, completed using reference TRBV2 and TRBJ1-5, is EPEVTQTPSHQVTQMGQEVILRCVPISNHLYFYWYRQILGQKVEFLVSFYNNEISEKSEIFDDQFSVERPDGSNFTLKIRSTKLEDSAMYFCASSVTGDGGQPQHFGDGTRLSIL.

The chain carries TRBV11-3 and TRBJ2-1; D is unresolved. Trimming took off 0 bases at V and 5 bases at J, with 5 bases between the two ends. The CDR3 contains 13 residues. From germline, CDR1 is SGHNT and CDR2 YENEEA. The CDR3 loop reads CASSLDLNNEQFF. The CDR3 DNA reads as TGTGCCAGCAGCTTAGACCTAAACAATGAGCAGTTCTTC.

This clone was detected only a few times. The chain is built from TRBV29-1 and TRBJ2-2; no clear D. The CDR3 covers 15 residues. The V gene's germline CDR1 is SQVTM and CDR2 ANQGSEA. V shed 5 bases and J shed 0 bases, with 13 bases lying between them. CDR3 in amino acids: CSVLDPPANTGELFF. The CDR3 DNA is TGCAGCGTTCTGGACCCTCCCGCGAACACCGGGGAGCTGTTTTTT.

This clone showed up just once. This chain connects TRBV30 to TRBJ2-1, with 11 nucleotides matching TRBD2. Germline V gene sequence: CDR1 GTSNPN, CDR2 SVGIG (reference sequence). V lost 3 bases and J lost 4; bases outside the gene matches: 5. This CDR3 is built from 15 residues. The CDR3 is CAWRLGTSGYNEQFF. CDR3 nucleotides: TGTGCCTGGAGACTAGGGACTAGCGGATACAATGAGCAGTTCTTC.

A remark on this clone: Other nucleotide sequences from this sample produce the same CDR3. The chain links TRBV9 to TRBJ2-5, with D possibly TRBD2 on 5 matching bases. The CDR3 runs to 12 residues. Trimming pared 0 bases from V and 5 bases from J, leaving 5 bases between. Per germline, CDR1 SGDLS and CDR2 YYNGEE. The CDR3 spells CASSVAGETQYF. CDR3 nucleotides: TGTGCCAGCAGCGTAGCGGGGGAGACCCAGTACTTC.

V gene TRBV27 combines with J gene TRBJ1-1; the D is unclear. The CDR3 contains 13 residues. Germline V CDR1 and CDR2: MNHEY, SMNVEV (reference sequence). V was clipped by 11 bases and J by 2 bases, with 15 bases between them. The CDR3 sequence is CARSKVSNTEAFF. The CDR3 region has the DNA TGTGCCCGTAGCAAGGTGTCAAACACTGAAGCTTTCTTT.

The chain employs TRBV2 and TRBJ2-2; D possibly corresponds to TRBD2 (5 bases). Germline V gene lookup returns CDR1 SNHLY and CDR2 FYNNEI. This CDR3 has 16 residues. Trimming cost V 0 bases and J 2 bases, with 10 bases left between them. This CDR3 reads CASSEALLANTGELFF. The DNA for the CDR3 is TGTGCCAGCAGTGAAGCGCTCCTAGCTAACACCGGGGAGCTGTTTTTT.

The table lists this clone with a few counts. This chain uses TRBV18 with TRBJ2-1; no clear D. The CDR3 loop spans 15 amino acids. CDR1 KGHSH and CDR2 LQKENI come from the germline V gene. Trimming pared 6 bases from V and 3 bases from J, leaving 15 bases between. For the CDR3, the DNA is TGTGCCAGCTCCCCCTCCGGCGGTATCTACAATGAGCAGTTCTTC. This gives the protein CASSPSGGIYNEQFF.

This rearrangement joins TRBV7-8 to TRBJ1-1; 12 bases line up with TRBD1. Trimming took 4 bases from V and 3 from J; bases not matched to a gene: 9. The CDR3 loop spans 17 amino acids. Germline V gives CDR1 SGHVS, CDR2 FQNEAQ. The CDR3 reads CASSSGTGGARYTEAFF. CDR3 nucleotide sequence: TGTGCCAGCAGCTCCGGGACAGGGGGCGCGAGGTACACTGAAGCTTTCTTT.

This clone turned up a few times. Other DNA sequences in this specimen translate into the identical CDR3. The rearrangement uses TRBV7-7 and TRBJ2-2, with a possible D match to TRBD2 (7 bases). The V gene's germline CDR1 is SSHAT and CDR2 FNYEAQ (reference sequence). The CDR3 sequence is 16 residues long. V lost 2 bases and J lost 0, with 10 bases in between. CDR3 in DNA: TGTGCCAGCAGCTTAACGGGGGGCCCGAACACCGGGGAGCTGTTTTTT. Its protein product is CASSLTGGPNTGELFF.

This clone was detected only a few times. V usage is TRBV4-1 and J usage is TRBJ1-2, with 8 bases fitting TRBD1. Germline CDR1 MGHRA, CDR2 YSYEKL. The V gene end was trimmed by 2 bases and the J gene end by 8 bases; junction bases not matched to a gene: 7. This CDR3 spans 14 amino acids. CDR3 in amino acids: CASSQPGQGGGYTF. CDR3 DNA sequence: TGCGCCAGCAGCCAACCAGGACAGGGCGGGGGCTACACCTTC.

In its sample, this clone was seen once. The V gene is TRBV7-9, the J gene TRBJ1-1, with a possible D match to TRBD1 (5 bases). Between the trimmed V and J ends, which lost 4 bases and 0 bases, there was a span of 9 bases. The germline V gene has CDR1 SEHNR and CDR2 FQNEAQ (reference sequence). This CDR3 spans 14 amino acids. DNA for the CDR3: TGTGCCAGCAGCTCAGGGCCAGTGAACACTGAAGCTTTCTTT. Amino acid sequence: CASSSGPVNTEAFF.

The genes are TRBV7-2 and TRBJ2-7, with D perhaps matching TRBD1 (6 bases). From germline, CDR1 is SGHTA and CDR2 FQGNSA. V was cut by 1 base and J by 6 bases, with 13 bases left in between. The CDR3 length is 14 residues. For the CDR3, the DNA is TGTGCCAGCAGCTTAGGACTACAGGGTGGCGAGCAGTACTTC. This sequence encodes CASSLGLQGGEQYF. The full variable domain, rest sourced from reference TRBV7-2 and TRBJ2-7, is GAGVSQSPSNKVTEKGKDVELRCDPISGHTALYWYRQSLGQGLEFLIYFQGNSAPDKSGLPSDRFSAERTGGSVSTLTIQRTQQEDSAVYLCASSLGLQGGEQYFGPGTRLTVT.

This chain joins TRBV5-6 and TRBJ1-1; D possibly corresponds to TRBD1 (6 bases). Germline loops: CDR1 SGHDT, CDR2 YYEEEE. The CDR3 is 19 residues long. V was shortened by 0 bases and J by 3 bases, with 24 bases between the two germline ends. This CDR3 is CASSLAYMITGLGDTEAFF. The CDR3 DNA is TGTGCCAGCAGCTTGGCGTATATGATAACAGGGTTGGGAGACACTGAAGCTTTCTTT. Variable domain in full (rest from reference TRBV5-6 and TRBJ1-1): DAGVTQSPTHLIKTRGQQVTLRCSPKSGHDTVSWYQQALGQGPQFIFQYYEEEERQRGNFPDRFSGHQFPNYSSELNVNALLLGDSALYLCASSLAYMITGLGDTEAFFGQGTRLTVV.

This CDR3 reads CASSLVQGDFEQYF. Written as DNA, the CDR3 is TGCGCCAGCAGCTTGGTACAGGGGGATTTCGAGCAGTACTTC. This chain uses TRBV5-1 with TRBJ2-7, with TRBD1 matching 8 bases. CDR1 SGHRS and CDR2 YFSETQ come from the germline V gene. V was clipped by 0 bases and J by 6 bases; unmatched bases: 5. The CDR3 extends over 14 amino acids.

This sequence joins TRBV9 and TRBJ1-2; D is ambiguous. Trimming shortened V by 2 bases and J by 2 bases, and 1 base separated the two germline ends. The CDR3 has 11 residues. Germline CDR1 reads SGDLS; CDR2 reads YYNGEE. The CDR3 loop reads CASSVNYGYTF. The CDR3 DNA reads TGTGCCAGCAGCGTGAACTATGGCTACACCTTC.

As concerns this clone: Other DNA sequences of this sample code for an identical CDR3. V is TRBV30 and J is TRBJ1-5, with D uncertain. Germline CDR1 reads GTSNPN; CDR2 reads SVGIG (reference sequence). Trimming took off 0 bases at V and 0 bases at J, with 6 bases between the two ends. The CDR3 totals 14 residues. CDR3 sequence reads: CAWSVRSSNQPQHF. For the CDR3, the DNA is TGTGCCTGGAGTGTACGGAGTAGCAATCAGCCCCAGCATTTT.

The table lists this clone with a few counts. The chain recombines TRBV2 with TRBJ2-4; D ambiguous. The CDR3 spans 14 residues. V lost 6 bases to trimming and J lost 3 bases, with 12 bases between them. Looked up from germline, CDR1 is SNHLY and CDR2 is FYNNEI. The CDR3 loop is CASRQSYVKNIQYF. DNA for the CDR3: TGTGCCAGCAGACAGAGCTATGTCAAAAACATTCAGTACTTC.

The J gene is TRBJ2-3, the V gene TRBV5-1, with D possibly being TRBD2 (5 bases). Germline CDR1 SGHRS, CDR2 YFSETQ. The CDR3 contains 19 residues. V gave up 4 bases and J gave up 10 bases, with 34 bases separating them. CDR3 loop: CASSPGILARGSSTTSQYF. In DNA, the CDR3 is TGCGCCAGCAGCCCCGGCATTCTGGCTAGAGGGTCCAGTACTACGTCGCAGTATTTT.

On this clone: Different DNA sequences within this sample yield the same CDR3. The genes are TRBV6-1 and TRBJ2-7, with D unresolved. Germline CDR1 MNHNS, CDR2 SASEGT. Deletions cut 5 bases from V and 2 bases from J, with 7 bases between. The CDR3 has 12 residues. The chain's CDR3 is CASSPGPYEQYF. The CDR3, as DNA: TGTGCCAGCAGTCCGGGTCCCTACGAGCAGTACTTC.

This sequence joins TRBV28 and TRBJ1-1; possible D gene TRBD1, 5 bases. The germline V gene encodes CDR1 MDHEN and CDR2 SYDVKM. V dropped 11 bases and J dropped 1 base, with 8 bases sitting between them. This CDR3 has 11 amino acids. The CDR3 spells CAARENTEAFF. CDR3 coding DNA: TGTGCCGCCAGGGAGAACACTGAAGCTTTCTTT.

This clone was seen only a few times. This chain links TRBV9 with TRBJ2-7; a weak D match, TRBD2 (6 bases). Between the trimmed V and J ends, which lost 0 bases and 3 bases, there was a span of 13 bases. Per the germline V gene, CDR1 is SGDLS and CDR2 is YYNGEE. The CDR3 has 15 amino acids. This chain's CDR3 is CASSVDNGGVYEQYF. The DNA for the CDR3 is TGTGCCAGCAGCGTAGATAATGGAGGGGTCTACGAGCAGTACTTC.

The chain recombines TRBV29-1 with TRBJ1-2; the match to TRBD1 covers 7 bases. CDR3 size: 13 residues. Germline values: CDR1 SQVTM, CDR2 ANQGSEA. Trimming cost V 7 bases and J 3 bases; bases outside gene matches: 8. DNA for the CDR3: TGCAGCGCTAAGACAGGGTTCGACTATGGCTACACCTTC. Protein: CSAKTGFDYGYTF.

This clone has a handful of counts. V gene TRBV30 combines with J gene TRBJ2-1; 8 nucleotides agree with TRBD1. Losses at the gene ends were 0 bases for V and 5 bases for J; bases not matched to a gene: 9. Germline V gene sequence: CDR1 GTSNPN, CDR2 SVGIG (reference sequence). The CDR3 extends over 16 amino acids. CDR3: CAWSVQGQGADNEQFF. The CDR3 nucleotides read TGTGCCTGGAGTGTACAAGGGCAGGGGGCGGACAATGAGCAGTTCTTC.

In its sample, this clone was seen a few times. V usage is TRBV7-6 and J usage is TRBJ2-7, with 8 bases matching TRBD2. Trimming cost V 3 bases and J 6 bases; bases outside gene matches: 7. The germline V gene has CDR1 SGHVS and CDR2 FNYEAQ. The length of the CDR3 is 14 residues. The CDR3 region is CASSFHGGASEQYF. DNA for the CDR3: TGTGCCAGCAGCTTTCACGGGGGGGCCTCCGAGCAGTACTTC. Using reference TRBV7-6 and TRBJ2-7 for the parts outside the CDR3, the full variable domain is GAGVSQSPRYKVTKRGQDVALRCDPISGHVSLYWYRQALGQGPEFLTYFNYEAQQDKSGLPNDRFSAERPEGSISTLTIQRTEQRDSAMYRCASSFHGGASEQYFGPGTRLTVT.

This chain links TRBV20-1 with TRBJ1-1; D not certain. This CDR3 is built from 11 residues. Germline V gene data show CDR1 as DFQATT and CDR2 as SNEGSKA (reference sequence). With 8 bases removed from V and 1 base from J, the gap between germline ends came to 8 bases. The CDR3 DNA is TGCAGTTCGATACGGAACACTGAAGCTTTCTTT. Amino acid sequence: CSSIRNTEAFF.